The clone carrying this T cell receptor (beta chain) appeared a few times. Unique molecular identifiers were incorporated into the prepared TCRbeta library. TCRdb used MiXCR to reprocess the PCR reads, holding one entry per CDR3 protein. The table shows fewer than 550,000 distinct CDR3 sequences, with around 15% occurring only once. Trimming removed 1 base from V and 5 bases from J, with 6 bases in between. CDR3 size: 13 residues. The data were obtained in a study of T-cell reconstitution after alpha-beta-depleted transplantation in children. Sequenced material: PBMCs, mostly from graft donor cells, taken 360 days after TCRalphabeta/CD19-depleted stem cell transplant. The rearrangement links TRBV12-3 or TRBV12-4 to TRBJ1-5; no clear D. This TCR came from a boy under two years old who had a stem cell transplant for Wiskott-Aldrich syndrome, so the T cells may come from the graft donor. The CDR3: CASSLGRYQPQHF. In nucleotides, the CDR3 is TGTGCCAGCAGTTTAGGGAGATATCAGCCCCAGCATTTT.